This T cell receptor (beta chain) was identified during a study of T cells expressing NK-cell markers. The CDR3 is made up of 13 amino acids. Per the germline V gene, CDR1 is DFQATT and CDR2 is SNEGSKA (reference sequence). A note on this clonotype: Its antigen is undetermined.

TCR beta cDNA was made by 5'RACE template switching with UMIs. TCRdb re-called the 5' RACE reads and catalogs CDR3 proteins one per entry, DNA excluded. The sample includes about 540,000 distinct CDR3 sequences. Study-wide findings and caveats: In five to seven donors, dominant CD3+CD56+NKG2C+ clonotypes ranked among the top 10 CD8+ clonotypes.

Sequenced: blood T cells: a sorted CD56 or NKG2C T cell subset, CD4+ or CD8+ T cells, or bulk PBMC T cells (not recorded which). The chain combines TRBV20-1 with TRBJ2-5; the TCRdb D gene call, TRBD1, has no DNA to confirm it. The TCR was taken from a man in his late teens or twenties in good health. CDR3 sequence: CSATRGRKETQYF.